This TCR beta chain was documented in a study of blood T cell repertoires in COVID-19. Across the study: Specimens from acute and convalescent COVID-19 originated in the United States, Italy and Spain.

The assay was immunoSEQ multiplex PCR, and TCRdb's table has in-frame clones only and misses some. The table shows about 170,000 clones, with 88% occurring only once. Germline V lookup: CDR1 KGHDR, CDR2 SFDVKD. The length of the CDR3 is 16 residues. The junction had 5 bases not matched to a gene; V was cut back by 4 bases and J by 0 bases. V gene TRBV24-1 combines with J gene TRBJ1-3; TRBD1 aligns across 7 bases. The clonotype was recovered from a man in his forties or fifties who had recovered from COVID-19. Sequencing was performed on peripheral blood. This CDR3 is CATSDPGQNSGNTIYF. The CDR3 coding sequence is TGTGCCACCAGTGACCCGGGACAGAACTCTGGAAACACCATATATTTT.